This TCR beta chain was recorded in a study of CD8 T cells in Susac syndrome. In the study overall: Intravenous immunoglobulin alone or corticosteroids were being given to patients with Susac syndrome at blood draw, unless they were therapy-naive.

Random hexamers served to reverse transcribe roughly 0.5 to 1 ug RNA. TCRdb re-called the immunoSEQ multiplex PCR reads with MiXCR, one entry per CDR3 protein. This table holds roughly 200,000 distinct CDR3 sequences, approximately 94% found once. Germline CDR1 is MNHEY and CDR2 is SVGAGI. V gave up 11 bases and J gave up 0 bases, with 11 bases separating them. The CDR3 covers 12 residues. Specimen: CD4+ T cells from PBMCs. This TCR was sampled from a human donor with Susac syndrome. The chain has TRBV6-5 and TRBJ2-7; possible D gene TRBD2, 6 bases. CDR3 sequence reads: CAARGSSYEQYF. CDR3 in DNA: TGTGCCGCCCGGGGGAGCTCCTACGAGCAGTACTTC.